The sequence of this T cell receptor beta chain was determined in a study of post-analysis software for immune sequencing data. The overall study: The study covered relapsing-remitting, secondary progressive and progressive-relapsing courses of multiple sclerosis. Whole-study findings and limits: Five or six TRBV segments, including TRBV5-6, TRBV5-1 and TRBV20-1, were more frequent in patients than controls. F measure clustering grouped samples strongly by preparation batch. Diversity measured as normalized Chao1 was significantly lower in multiple sclerosis patients than in controls.

The germline gives CDR1 LGHNT, CDR2 FRNRAP. The CDR3 spans 14 residues. V lost 6 bases, J lost 4 bases, and 10 bases lay in between. Researchers reported that TCR beta cDNA libraries carried unique molecular identifiers. The yield from roughly 1 to 10 million T cells was roughly 500,000 cDNA molecules in total. TCRdb reanalysed the PCR reads using MiXCR and keeps one entry per CDR3 protein. In the table there are 380,000 or so distinct CDR3 sequences, around a third of which are singletons. A few counts support this clonotype. Its antigen is undetermined. The material sequenced was blood. The rearrangement joins TRBV12-5 to TRBJ2-6; unclear D gene. This receptor was obtained from a girl under 18 with multiple sclerosis. The CDR3, as DNA: TGTGCTAGTGGCCCTGGTGGAGGGGCCAACGTCCTGACTTTC. Protein product: CASGPGGGANVLTF.